The T cell receptor (beta chain) under discussion was sequenced for a study of blood T cell repertoires in COVID-19. Assay used: immunoSEQ multiplex PCR; TCRdb lists only in-frame clones, some missing. Of some 150,000 clones in the sample, around nine tenths were seen once. The CDR3 sequence is 13 residues long. The germline CDR1 and CDR2 sequences are MDHEN and SYDVKM. V was pared by 2 bases and J by 0 bases, with 2 bases between. The rearrangement links TRBV28 to TRBJ1-3, with D hard to call. The sequence was collected from a woman between 50 and 59 years old with active or convalescent COVID-19. The sample comprised peripheral blood. In nucleotides, the CDR3 is TGTGCCAGCAGTTTACTCTCTGGAAACACCATATATTTT. Translation gives CASSLLSGNTIYF.